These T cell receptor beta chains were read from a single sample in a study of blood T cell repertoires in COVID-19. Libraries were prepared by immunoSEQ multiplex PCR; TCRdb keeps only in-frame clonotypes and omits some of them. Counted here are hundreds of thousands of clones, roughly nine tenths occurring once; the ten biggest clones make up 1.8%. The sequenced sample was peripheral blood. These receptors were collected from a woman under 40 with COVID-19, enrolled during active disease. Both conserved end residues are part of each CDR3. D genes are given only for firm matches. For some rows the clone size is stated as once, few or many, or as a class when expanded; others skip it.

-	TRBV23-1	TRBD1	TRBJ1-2	TGCGCCAGCAGTCAAGAACGGTCCCCCGGGACAGGGGTCTATGGCTACACCTTC	CASSQERSPGTGVYGYTF
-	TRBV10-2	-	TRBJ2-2	TGCGCCAGCAGTGAGTCGACGTTTGCTAGTGTTACCGGGGAGCTGTTTTTT	CASSESTFASVTGELFF
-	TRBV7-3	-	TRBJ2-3	TGTGCCAGCAGCCCCGGGGAAGATACGCAGTATTTT	CASSPGEDTQYF
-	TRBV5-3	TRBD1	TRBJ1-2	TGTGCCAGAAGCTTGTTTTGGCGGTCCCGGGACAGGGTACTTAGGGATGGCTACACCTTC	CARSLFWRSRDRVLRDGYTF
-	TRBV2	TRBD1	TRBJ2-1	TGTGCCAGCAGGAGGGGGCGTGAGCAGTTCTTC	CASRRGREQFF
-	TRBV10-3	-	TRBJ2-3	TGTGCCATCAGTGAGTCGACACTTACTACAGATACGCAGTATTTT	CAISESTLTTDTQYF
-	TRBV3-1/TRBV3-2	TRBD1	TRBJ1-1	TGTGCCAGCAGCCCTAGGACAGGGGAAGCTTTCTTT	CASSPRTGEAFF
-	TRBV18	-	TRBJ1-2	TGTGCCAGCTCACCACCTATAAGGGGCGGGGATGGCTACACCTTC	CASSPPIRGGDGYTF
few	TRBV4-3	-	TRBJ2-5	TGCGCCAGCAGCCTCGATCAAGGGGGAAGGGAGACCCAGTACTTC	CASSLDQGGRETQYF
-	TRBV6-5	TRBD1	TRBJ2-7	TGTGCCAGCAGTCTCCGGGACAGGGTATACGAGCAGTACTTC	CASSLRDRVYEQYF
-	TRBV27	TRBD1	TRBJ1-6	TGTGCCAGCAGTTCATCCAGGGGACAGGGGAATTCACCCCTCCACTTT	CASSSSRGQGNSPLHF
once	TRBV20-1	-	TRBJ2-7	TGCAGTGCTAGTAACAATTACGAGCAGTACTTC	CSASNNYEQYF
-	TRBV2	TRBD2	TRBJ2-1	TGTGCCAGCCCCACTAGCGGAACTTACAATGAGCAGTTCTTC	CASPTSGTYNEQFF
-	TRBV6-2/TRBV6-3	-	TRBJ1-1	TGTGCCAGCAGTCTGACAGGAATGAACACTGAAGCTTTCTTT	CASSLTGMNTEAFF
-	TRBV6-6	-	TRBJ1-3	TGTGCCAGCAGCACAACAGGGCAGTCTGGAAACACCATATATTTT	CASSTTGQSGNTIYF
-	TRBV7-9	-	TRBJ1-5	TGTGCCAGCAGCTTAGCCTCGGCAGGGAATCAGCCCCAGCATTTT	CASSLASAGNQPQHF
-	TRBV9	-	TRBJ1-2	TGTGCCAGCAGCCAGCTTGAGATGGGGGCAGGCTATGGCTACACCTTC	CASSQLEMGAGYGYTF
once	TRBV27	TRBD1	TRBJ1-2	TGTGCCAGCAGTTTATCATCGTCAGGGGGAGGTGGCTACACCTTC	CASSLSSSGGGGYTF
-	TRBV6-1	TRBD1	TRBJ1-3	TGTGCCAGCAGTGAAGCTGAGGGGGCGGCTGGAAACACCATATATTTT	CASSEAEGAAGNTIYF
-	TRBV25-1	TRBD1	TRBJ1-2	TGTGCCAGCAGACAGGGGGCCCGAGATGGCTACACCTTC	CASRQGARDGYTF
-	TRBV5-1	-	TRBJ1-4	TGCGCCAGCAGCTTTGAAACAGGGTTCCATGAAAAACTGTTTTTT	CASSFETGFHEKLFF
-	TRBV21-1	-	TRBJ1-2	TGTGCCAGCAGCAAATCACCTGAGGAGGTCTATGGCTACACCTTC	CASSKSPEEVYGYTF
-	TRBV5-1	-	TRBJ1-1	TGCGCCAGCAGCTTGACTGCAGGGAACACTGAAGCTTTCTTT	CASSLTAGNTEAFF
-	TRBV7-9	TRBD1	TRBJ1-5	TGTGCCAGCAGCGTAGCCGGGACAGGGAGACTCAATCAGCCCCAGCATTTT	CASSVAGTGRLNQPQHF
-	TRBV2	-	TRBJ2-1	TGTGCCAGCAGTGCGGGTGCCGGCACAGGAAATGAGCAGTTCTTC	CASSAGAGTGNEQFF
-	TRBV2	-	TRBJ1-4	TGTGCCAGCAGTGAAGGGGCAGGACTGGGTGAAAAACTGTTTTTT	CASSEGAGLGEKLFF
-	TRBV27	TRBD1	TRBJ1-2	TGTGCCAGCAGAGGAACCGGGACAGGGTATAGCGGCTACACCTTC	CASRGTGTGYSGYTF
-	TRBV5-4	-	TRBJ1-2	TGTGCCAGCAGCCCCATAGAGAACTATGGCTACACCTTC	CASSPIENYGYTF
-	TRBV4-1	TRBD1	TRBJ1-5	TGCGCCAGCAGCCAAGATCCCGGGACAGTTAATCAGCCCCAGCATTTT	CASSQDPGTVNQPQHF
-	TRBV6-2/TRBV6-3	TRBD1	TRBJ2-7	TGTGCCAGCAGTTACCCTCTATACAGGGGTAATAACGAGCAGTACTTC	CASSYPLYRGNNEQYF
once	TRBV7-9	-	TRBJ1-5	TGTGCCAGCAGCATGTACGGGGATCAGCCCCAGCATTTT	CASSMYGDQPQHF
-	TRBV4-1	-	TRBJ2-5	TGCGCCAGCAGCCAAAGATGGGGGCAGGGAGGGGAGACCCAGTACTTC	CASSQRWGQGGETQYF
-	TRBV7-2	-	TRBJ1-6	TGTGCCAGCAGCTTAATGAGTAGCTCCTATAATTCACCCCTCCACTTT	CASSLMSSSYNSPLHF
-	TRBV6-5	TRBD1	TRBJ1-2	TGTGCCAGCAGTTACTCTTCGGGACAGGGCCATGGCTACACCTTC	CASSYSSGQGHGYTF
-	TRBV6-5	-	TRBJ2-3	TGTGCCAGCAGTTACTCTTCGGGTAATGAAGATACGCAGTATTTT	CASSYSSGNEDTQYF
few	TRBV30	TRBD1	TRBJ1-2	TGTGCCTGTAGACAGGGGGCCTACGGCTACACCTTC	CACRQGAYGYTF
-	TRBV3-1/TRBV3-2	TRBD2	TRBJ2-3	TGTGCCAGCACCCCACGGAGCGGGGGAGGAGATACGCAGTATTTT	CASTPRSGGGDTQYF
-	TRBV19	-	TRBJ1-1	TGTGCCAGTAGTTTTCGGAACACTGAAGCTTTCTTT	CASSFRNTEAFF
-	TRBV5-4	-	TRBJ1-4	TGTGCCAGCAGTTCTACCGGGGGTGAAAAACTGTTTTTT	CASSSTGGEKLFF
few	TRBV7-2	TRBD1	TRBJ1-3	TGTGCCAGCAGCTTGAACAGGGGGAACTATGGAAACACCATATATTTT	CASSLNRGNYGNTIYF
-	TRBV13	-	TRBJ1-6	TGTGCCAGTCAGGACAGCCCTAATTCACCCCTCCACTTT	CASQDSPNSPLHF
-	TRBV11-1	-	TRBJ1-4	TGTGCCAGCAGCGAAGGGCAGGGTGAGGAAAAACTGTTTTTT	CASSEGQGEEKLFF
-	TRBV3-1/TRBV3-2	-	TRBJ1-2	TGTGCCAGCAGCCTGGCAGCGAACTATGGCTACACCTTC	CASSLAANYGYTF
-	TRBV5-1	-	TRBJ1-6	TGCGCCAGCAGCTTGGATCGTAATTCACCCCTCCACTTT	CASSLDRNSPLHF
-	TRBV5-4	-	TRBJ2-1	TGTGCCAGCAGCGGTCGGGGTTACAATGAGCAGTTCTTC	CASSGRGYNEQFF
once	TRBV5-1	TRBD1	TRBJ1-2	TGCGCCAGCAGCTCGTCTGGGACAGTTCGCGGCTACACCTTC	CASSSSGTVRGYTF
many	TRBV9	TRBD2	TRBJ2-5	TGTGCCAGCAGCGTGTCGGGGGGGCAGGAAGAGACCCAGTACTTC	CASSVSGGQEETQYF